This T cell receptor (beta chain) was profiled in a study of identical twins. V dropped 3 bases and J dropped 3 bases, with 9 bases sitting between them. Germline V gene data show CDR1 as MGHRA and CDR2 as YSYEKL. The CDR3 loop spans 13 amino acids. One entry per CDR3 protein results from TCRdb running MiXCR on the 5' RACE reads. The sample consists of about 390,000 distinct CDR3 sequences, approximately 8.8% of them appearing once. The gene calls are TRBV4-1 and TRBJ2-7; D gene uncertain. The receptor was derived from a woman aged 50 to 60 in good health. The sequenced sample was naive T cells sorted from blood. Here the CDR3 reads CASSQVYDYEQYF. CDR3 sequence (DNA): TGCGCCAGCAGCCAGGTCTATGACTACGAGCAGTACTTC.